This TCR beta chain was sequenced during a study of blood T cells in healthy people across ages. Roughly 9.5 milliliters of peripheral blood were drawn from each donor into EDTA-treated tubes. Next came a second PCR, run for about 6 to 11 cycles, which used a sample-barcoded 5' primer along with a J-beta primer mix. TCRdb re-analysed the 5' RACE reads in MiXCR, keeping a single row per CDR3 protein. The sample consists of 800,000 to 950,000 distinct CDR3 sequences, just under 30% of them appearing once. The data were also submitted as part of a second study, on T cells of mothers and their children. That paper states: For related and unrelated pairs alike, thymic selection shapes TCR recombination output similarly.

The sequence came from a woman aged 40-49 years in good health. Sequencing input: blood.

The CDR3 reads CASSLDWASGGTYNEQFF. CDR3 bases: TGTGCCAGCAGCTTAGATTGGGCTAGCGGGGGGACTTACAATGAGCAGTTCTTC. This chain joins TRBV7-2 and TRBJ2-1; TRBD2 aligns across 11 bases. CDR1 is SGHTA, CDR2 FQGNSA, per germline. The CDR3 totals 18 residues. Trimming took 1 base from V and 4 from J; bases not matched to a gene: 9.